This T cell receptor (beta chain) derives from a study of blood T cell repertoires in COVID-19. Overall study: The analysed material was cDNA or gDNA that came from T cells, B-cell-depleted T cells, or PBMCs.

This study enrolled people aged roughly 18 to 100 from 24 US geographic areas. Participants' reported clinical history set cohort assignment. Germline V gene data show CDR1 as SGHRS and CDR2 as YFSETQ. This CDR3 spans 14 amino acids. V was trimmed by 4 bases and J by 1 base, leaving 8 bases between them. Authors' data handling: Counts of nucleated cells, estimated from reference gene primer amplification, were obtained. Sequencing used immunoSEQ multiplex PCR; TCRdb keeps in-frame clones, though not all of them. Clonal size and the V and J genes are those of that table, whereas D and trimming came from the DNA. Found here are approximately 200,000 clones, more than 70% of them singletons; the top ten hold around 9%. This clone was detected only once.

This receptor was identified in a woman under 40 who had recovered from COVID-19. Sequencing was carried out using PBMCs or T cells enriched from blood (not recorded which). This chain joins TRBV5-1 and TRBJ1-4; D is unresolved. CDR3 residues: CASSGTETNEKLFF. CDR3 coding DNA: TGCGCCAGCAGCGGAACAGAAACTAATGAAAAACTGTTTTTT.